This TCR beta chain came from a study of T-cell memory formation after mild COVID-19. CDR1 is MNHEY, CDR2 SVGAGI, per germline. The ends were cut back, 0 bases at V and 11 bases at J, with 14 bases in the middle. CDR3 length: 15 amino acids. TCRdb reprocessed the 5' RACE reads via MiXCR and lists one record per CDR3 protein. The sample shows a few hundred thousand distinct CDR3 sequences, about 15% of them seen only once. The TCR originated in a man aged 18 to 30 who had mild COVID-19 (a few samples of this study predate the infection). Cell type and time point are not known. This chain connects TRBV6-5 to TRBJ1-6; D may be TRBD1 (6 bases). Sequencing was done on a sample of PBMCs or a T cell subset sorted from them (not recorded which). The CDR3 sequence: CASSYSERGVPPLHF. CDR3 bases: TGTGCCAGCAGTTACTCTGAGAGGGGGGTACCACCCCTCCACTTT.